A single TCR beta chain is shown here with its context. Its antigen remains unidentified. V was clipped by 5 bases and J by 13 bases; unmatched bases: 4. CDR1 is SGHNT and CDR2 is YENEEA in the germline V gene. This CDR3 has 11 residues. The entry originates in a study of cytomegalovirus exposure and HLA in healthy donors. Study findings and constraints: There were reportedly fewer N-insertions in an Asian-associated ancestry cluster than the approximately 600-donor mean, in a later analysis. Sequencing likely generated an artifact that appeared as a cluster of highly shared sequence variants. Certain indistinguishable V segments, among them TRBV6-2 and TRBV6-3, were excluded.

The PCR had 60 Vbeta and 13 Jbeta primers. Measured with immunoSEQ multiplex PCR; TCRdb has only the in-frame clones, and not every one. The sample features under 60,000 clones, with 12% in its top ten. The rearrangement uses TRBV11-3 and TRBJ2-1; 8 bases are a match to TRBD2. This receptor was obtained from a woman in her 30s in good health and CMV-seropositive. The source material was PBMCs. Written as DNA, the CDR3 is TGTGCCAGCAGCCGGGAGGGCCCCCAGTTCTTC. Protein product: CASSREGPQFF.